There are many counts of the clone carrying this TCR beta chain. The antigen is unknown. The V gene's germline CDR1 is SGHRS and CDR2 YFSETQ. V gave up 2 bases and J gave up 3 bases; unmatched junction bases: 4. The CDR3 spans 14 residues. HTBI primers from iRepertoire and Arm-PCR of CDR3 regions yielded the TCR beta libraries. TCRdb reanalysed the multiplex PCR reads using MiXCR and keeps one entry per CDR3 protein. Of 350,000 to 500,000 distinct CDR3 sequences listed, roughly a fifth are singletons. This specimen belongs to a study of regulatory T cells in long-lasting Graves disease. Study-level findings and limits: It was in persistent disease that TRBV28, TRBJ1-2 and TRBJ2-5 were favored.

The time point here: persistent/refractory GD, antithyroid drugs over 5 years with positive TRAb. PBMCs were the source of the RNA used for TCR sequencing. Material: peripheral blood mononuclear cells (PBMCs), obtained when the disease was refractory, from a patient treated with antithyroid drugs. This rearrangement joins TRBV5-1 to TRBJ1-1; 7 bases are shared with TRBD1. This receptor was taken from a female donor with Graves disease. In DNA form, the CDR3 reads TGCGCCAGCAGCTTAACAGGGGTGGACACTGAAGCTTTCTTT. Amino acid sequence: CASSLTGVDTEAFF.